This T cell receptor beta chain came from a study of T cells expressing NK-cell markers. TCRdb reprocessed the 5' RACE reads and stores each CDR3 protein as one record, lacking DNA. The table for this sample gives roughly 180,000 distinct CDR3 sequences. The TCR originated in a man aged 18 to 69 in good health. Material: blood T cells: a sorted CD56 or NKG2C T cell subset, CD4+ or CD8+ T cells, or bulk PBMC T cells (not recorded which).

The CDR3 spells CSARDRGGWSQPQHF. The rearrangement links TRBV20-1 to TRBJ1-5; the TCRdb call, TRBD1, lacks DNA for checking. The germline V gene has CDR1 DFQATT and CDR2 SNEGSKA (reference sequence). The CDR3 totals 15 residues.